This TCR beta chain was profiled in a study of blood T cell repertoires in COVID-19. Repertoires were generated with immunoSEQ multiplex PCR, while TCRdb's copy carries only in-frame clones and drops some. Of 350,000 to 400,000 clones in the sample, nearly 90% were seen once. The V gene's germline CDR1 is LGHNT and CDR2 FRNRAP. CDR3 length: 14 amino acids. V shed 4 bases and J shed 3 bases, with 12 bases lying between them. The source material was PBMCs or T cells enriched from blood (not recorded which). This chain connects TRBV12-5 to TRBJ1-1; unclear D gene. This clonotype was sampled from a woman aged 30 to 39 who had recovered from COVID-19. The CDR3 loop reads CASGSHSRDTEAFF. DNA of the CDR3: TGTGCTAGTGGTTCTCATTCACGGGACACTGAAGCTTTCTTT.